A single sample gave rise to the 3 T cell receptor beta chains below, sequenced in a study of blood T cell repertoires in COVID-19. Sequencing used immunoSEQ multiplex PCR; TCRdb keeps in-frame clones, though not all of them. The table includes fewer than 130,000 clones, over 65% detected once. Material: peripheral blood. These receptors were collected from a woman at least 80 years old with acute or convalescent COVID-19.

CDR3 coding DNA: TGTGCCAGCAGTTTCACAGGGAACAATGAGCAGTTCTTC. Its protein product is CASSFTGNNEQFF. The rearrangement links TRBV27 to TRBJ2-1, with D possibly TRBD1 on 6 matching bases. The CDR3 length is 13 residues. Germline CDR1 reads MNHEY; CDR2 reads SMNVEV (reference sequence). V dropped 3 bases and J dropped 5 bases, with 8 bases sitting between them.

The chain combines TRBV7-3 with TRBJ2-7; TRBD1 aligns across 8 bases. The junction had 5 bases not matched to a gene; V was cut back by 2 bases and J by 5 bases. Germline-derived CDR1 and CDR2 are SGHTA and FQGTGA. This CDR3 contains 14 residues. The CDR3 sequence is CASSLAGGAHEQYF. The CDR3 bases are TGTGCCAGCAGCTTAGCAGGGGGCGCCCACGAGCAGTACTTC.

This clone was counted many times. The rearrangement links TRBV4-1 to TRBJ2-1; 8 nucleotides agree with TRBD2. This CDR3 has 16 residues. Looked up from germline, CDR1 is MGHRA and CDR2 is YSYEKL. Trimming took 3 bases from V and 3 from J; bases not matched to a gene: 7. The CDR3 sequence is CASSHSGGALYNEQFF. For the CDR3, the DNA is TGCGCCAGCAGCCATTCCGGGGGGGCCCTCTACAATGAGCAGTTCTTC.